The present TCR beta chain was sequenced within a study of graft-versus-host responses after intestinal transplantation. Background on the study: Each recipient received anti-thymocyte globulin induction, then tacrolimus and steroids for approximately three years.

The study's findings and limits: Within the allografts of patients who had graft-donor T cell macrochimerism, graft-versus-host to host-versus-graft clonal ratios were high. Investigators detected GvH clones in recipient marrow, with some emerging earlier in ileum or blood.

The table came from immunoSEQ multiplex PCR; TCRdb's copy has only in-frame clones and leaves some out. The data contain 100,000 or so clones, roughly 90% of them singletons. The V gene's germline CDR1 is LGHNA and CDR2 YNFKEQ. V shed 4 bases, J shed 10 bases, and the junction held 12 bases outside the gene matches. This CDR3 region has 15 residues. Turning to this clone: Its target is unknown.

This chain links TRBV4-2 with TRBJ2-4, with 8 positions matching TRBD2. This sequence originates from a human donor who received an intestinal transplant. The input for sequencing was unstimulated CD4+ T cells sorted from spleen or lymph node cells, taken before intestinal transplant. The CDR3 here is CASSPQRGTSGIQYF. CDR3 DNA: TGTGCCAGCAGCCCACAACGTGGGACTAGTGGTATTCAGTACTTC.